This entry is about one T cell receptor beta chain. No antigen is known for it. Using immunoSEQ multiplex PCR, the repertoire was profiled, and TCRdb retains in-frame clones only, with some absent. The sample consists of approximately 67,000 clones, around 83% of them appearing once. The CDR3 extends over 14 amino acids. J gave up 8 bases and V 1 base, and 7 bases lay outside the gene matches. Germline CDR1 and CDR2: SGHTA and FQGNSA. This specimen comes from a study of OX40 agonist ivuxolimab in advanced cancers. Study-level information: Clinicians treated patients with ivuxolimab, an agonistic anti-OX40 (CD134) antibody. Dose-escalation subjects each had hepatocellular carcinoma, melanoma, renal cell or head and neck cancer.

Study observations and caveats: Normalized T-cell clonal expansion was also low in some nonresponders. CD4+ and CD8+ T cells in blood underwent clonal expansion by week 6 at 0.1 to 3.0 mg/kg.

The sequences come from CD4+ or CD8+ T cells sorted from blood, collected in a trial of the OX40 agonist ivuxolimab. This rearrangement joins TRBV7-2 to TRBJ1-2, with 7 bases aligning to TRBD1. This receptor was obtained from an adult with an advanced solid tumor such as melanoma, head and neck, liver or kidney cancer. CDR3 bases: TGTGCCAGCAGCTTAGACAGGGGAGCATGGGGCTACACCTTC. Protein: CASSLDRGAWGYTF.